The 21 T cell receptor beta chains reported below all come from one sample, sequenced in a study of blood T cell repertoires in COVID-19. Only in-frame clones appear in the TCRdb table, and some are missing; sequencing was by immunoSEQ multiplex PCR. The data hold about 180,000 clones, with roughly 80% observed a single time. The sample consisted of peripheral blood. Receptors were obtained from an older woman with COVID-19, enrolled during active disease.

CDR3: CACTDRESQPQHF. The CDR3 bases are TGTGCCTGCACTGACAGGGAAAGTCAGCCCCAGCATTTT. The chain employs TRBV30 and TRBJ1-5; 7 bases match TRBD1. CDR3 length: 13 amino acids. Per the germline V gene, CDR1 is GTSNPN and CDR2 is SVGIG (reference sequence). V was pared by 6 bases and J by 6 bases, with 8 bases of the junction left unmatched.

A few counts support this clone. The rearrangement links TRBV28 to TRBJ1-5; 8 positions agree with TRBD1. With 5 bases clipped from V and 5 bases from J, the junction kept 5 bases outside the gene matches. The CDR3 has 14 amino acids. In germline, CDR1 is MDHEN, CDR2 SYDVKM. The CDR3 bases are TGTGCCAGCAGTGGGACAGGCGGAGATCAGCCCCAGCATTTT. Residues: CASSGTGGDQPQHF.

The CDR3 DNA is TGTGCCAGCAGCCTTCCGGGTTACAATCAGCCCCAGCATTTT. This translates into CASSLPGYNQPQHF. The chain carries TRBV7-9 and TRBJ1-5; no clear D. Germline lookup yields CDR1 SEHNR and CDR2 FQNEAQ (reference sequence). Trimming removed 5 bases at V and 3 bases at J, with 11 bases between. The CDR3 is 14 residues long. The entire variable domain, with the rest obtained from reference TRBV7-9 and TRBJ1-5, is as follows: DTGVSQNPRHKITKRGQNVTFRCDPISEHNRLYWYRQTLGQGPEFLTYFQNEAQLEKSRLLSDRFSAERPKGSFSTLEIQRTEQGDSAMYLCASSLPGYNQPQHFGDGTRLSIL.

The rearrangement links TRBV2 to TRBJ2-3; maybe TRBD2 (5 bases). This CDR3 has 15 amino acids. V gave up 8 bases and J gave up 0 bases, with 15 bases separating them. Germline-derived CDR1 and CDR2 are SNHLY and FYNNEI. This CDR3 is CASRIGGPSTDTQYF. As DNA, the CDR3 is TGTGCCAGCCGTATAGGAGGTCCTAGCACAGATACGCAGTATTTT.

The rearrangement uses TRBV2 and TRBJ2-1; D uncertain. Germline V gene lookup returns CDR1 SNHLY and CDR2 FYNNEI. Trimming pared 4 bases from V and 3 bases from J, leaving 7 bases between. The CDR3 sequence is 13 residues long. CDR3 protein: CASSGGFYNEQFF. For the CDR3, the DNA is TGTGCCAGCAGTGGTGGCTTCTACAATGAGCAGTTCTTC.

This clone was picked up one time. The J gene is TRBJ2-3, the V gene TRBV6-5; D may be TRBD2 (5 bases). CDR3 length: 12 amino acids. The germline V gene has CDR1 MNHEY and CDR2 SVGAGI. V lost 10 bases and J lost 2, with 10 bases in between. CDR3 in amino acids: CATRTDTDTQYF. The CDR3 DNA follows: TGTGCCACCAGGACTGACACAGATACGCAGTATTTT.

The V and J genes are TRBV7-8 and TRBJ2-7; possibly TRBD1 for D (7 bases). The CDR3 loop spans 13 amino acids. V shed 5 bases and J shed 6 bases, with 14 bases lying between them. Germline CDR1 and CDR2: SGHVS and FQNEAQ. The CDR3 loop reads CASSIGTAGEQYF. As DNA, the CDR3 is TGTGCCAGCAGCATCGGGACAGCGGGCGAGCAGTACTTC.

The rearrangement links TRBV5-1 to TRBJ2-1; 9 bases map to TRBD2. CDR3 size: 15 residues. The V segment lost 2 bases and the J segment 8 bases; nucleotides outside the gene matches: 8. In germline, CDR1 is SGHRS, CDR2 YFSETQ. CDR3 DNA: TGCGCCAGCAGCTTCCGGCGGGAGGGCCGGTATGAGCAGTTCTTC. Translated, it gives CASSFRREGRYEQFF. Full variable domain (rest looked up from reference TRBV5-1 and TRBJ2-1): KAGVTQTPRYLIKTRGQQVTLSCSPISGHRSVSWYQQTPGQGLQFLFEYFSETQRNKGNFPGRFSGRQFSNSRSEMNVSTLELGDSALYLCASSFRREGRYEQFFGPGTRLTVL.

This sequence joins TRBV9 and TRBJ1-6; TRBD1 agrees at 8 bases. The CDR3 is made up of 17 amino acids. Trimming removed 3 bases from V and 4 bases from J; junction bases left unmatched: 9. Germline CDR1 and CDR2: SGDLS and YYNGEE. CDR3 coding DNA: TGTGCCAGCAGCGCCCCCCGGACAGGGCGATATAATTCACCCCTCCACTTT. Translated: CASSAPRTGRYNSPLHF.

This clone was detected once. The genes are TRBV5-4 and TRBJ1-4, with 9 bases matching TRBD1. Germline CDR1 is SGHNT and CDR2 is YYREEE (reference sequence). The CDR3 consists of 18 residues. Losses at the gene ends were 2 bases for V and 7 bases for J; bases not matched to a gene: 15. DNA of the CDR3: TGTGCCAGCAGCTTCCCGGGACAGGGTTCTAAGGGAGGTGAAAAACTGTTTTTT. Amino acid sequence: CASSFPGQGSKGGEKLFF.

The chain recombines TRBV19 with TRBJ2-7; 9 nucleotides line up with TRBD1. CDR1 is LNHDA and CDR2 is SQIVND in the germline V gene (reference sequence). V lost 9 bases to trimming and J lost 0 bases; unmatched junction nucleotides: 9. The CDR3 is made up of 15 amino acids. In DNA, the CDR3 is TGTGCCAGCAGAATCCGGGACAGGGCCTCCTACGAGCAGTACTTC. It yields the protein CASRIRDRASYEQYF.

This chain uses TRBV5-4 with TRBJ1-3; 10 positions agree with TRBD1. V lost 4 bases, J lost 4 bases, and 11 bases stayed unmatched. Germline V gene lookup returns CDR1 SGHNT and CDR2 YYREEE (reference sequence). The length of the CDR3 is 17 residues. This CDR3 reads CASSARVGTGVGNTIYF. CDR3 bases: TGTGCCAGCAGCGCCCGAGTTGGGACAGGGGTCGGAAACACCATATATTTT.

V gene TRBV30 combines with J gene TRBJ2-3, with TRBD2 identical over 8 bases. CDR1 is GTSNPN and CDR2 is SVGIG in the germline V gene (reference sequence). V gave up 0 bases and J gave up 4 bases; unmatched junction bases: 0. CDR3 size: 13 residues. The CDR3 region has the DNA TGTGCCTGGAGTGTCGGGGGGGCAGATACGCAGTATTTT. This codes for CAWSVGGADTQYF.

The chain carries TRBV4-2 and TRBJ2-6; possibly TRBD1 for D (6 bases). Per the germline V gene, CDR1 is LGHNA and CDR2 is YNFKEQ. The CDR3 is made up of 18 amino acids. V lost 0 bases and J lost 4, with 16 bases in between. As DNA, the CDR3 is TGTGCCAGCAGCCAAGAGGGGGCAGGTGCTCCGGGGGCCAACGTCCTGACTTTC. It specifies CASSQEGAGAPGANVLTF.

The chain recombines TRBV28 with TRBJ2-2, with no clear D. Germline loops: CDR1 MDHEN, CDR2 SYDVKM. The CDR3 is 13 amino acids. Between the trimmed V and J ends, which lost 7 bases and 4 bases, there was a span of 10 bases. CDR3 sequence reads: CASIFSITGELFF. CDR3 nucleotide sequence: TGTGCCAGCATCTTCTCTATCACCGGGGAGCTGTTTTTT.

This chain joins TRBV29-1 and TRBJ2-7, with D maybe TRBD2 (5 bases). The CDR3 is 11 amino acids. The V end lost 6 bases, the J end lost 4 bases, and 10 bases lay between the germline ends. The germline gives CDR1 SQVTM, CDR2 ANQGSEA. The CDR3 DNA follows: TGCAGCGTCGGGTCGGGATACGAGCAGTACTTC. Protein sequence: CSVGSGYEQYF.

The chain employs TRBV6-5 and TRBJ1-5; unclear D gene. V was clipped by 7 bases and J by 3 bases, with 10 bases between them. Germline values: CDR1 MNHEY, CDR2 SVGAGI. The CDR3 runs to 13 residues. CDR3 in amino acids: CASKSPVNQPQHF. The CDR3 DNA follows: TGTGCCAGCAAATCCCCGGTCAATCAGCCCCAGCATTTT.

This clone was detected a few times. The gene calls are TRBV3-1 (or the pseudogene TRBV3-2) and TRBJ2-1, with a tentative D call TRBD1 (6 bases). Trimming removed 1 base from V and 0 bases from J, with 16 bases in between. CDR1 and CDR2 (germline): LGHDT, YNNKEL (reference sequence). This CDR3 spans 18 amino acids. As DNA, the CDR3 is TGTGCCAGCAGCCAAGGCCTATCAGGGGTGAGCTCCTACAATGAGCAGTTCTTC. It encodes CASSQGLSGVSSYNEQFF.

The V call is TRBV11-2, the J call TRBJ2-7, with D possibly matching TRBD2 (7 bases). The germline gives CDR1 SGHAT, CDR2 FQNNGV. The CDR3 length is 15 residues. With 4 bases removed from V and 7 bases from J, the gap between germline ends came to 20 bases. The chain's CDR3 is CASSSDGQGRGEQYF. Here the CDR3 DNA reads TGTGCCAGCAGCTCCGACGGGCAGGGGAGGGGGGAGCAGTACTTC.

The V gene is TRBV30, the J gene TRBJ1-6, with TRBD1 as a possible D gene (6 bases). CDR3 length equals 14 residues. The germline V gene has CDR1 GTSNPN and CDR2 SVGIG (reference sequence). V was pared by 0 bases and J by 10 bases, with 13 bases between. CDR3 coding DNA: TGTGCCTGGAGTGTACCGGGGGGCGGATCACCCCTCCACTTT. It encodes CAWSVPGGGSPLHF.

The rearrangement links TRBV28 to TRBJ1-5; TRBD1 is a possible D gene (6 bases). The CDR3 runs to 14 residues. The germline V gene encodes CDR1 MDHEN and CDR2 SYDVKM. Trimming cost V 5 bases and J 4 bases, with 12 bases left between them. CDR3 sequence (DNA): TGTGCCAGCAGTGCGAGGACAGTGAATCAGCCCCAGCATTTT. This codes for CASSARTVNQPQHF.